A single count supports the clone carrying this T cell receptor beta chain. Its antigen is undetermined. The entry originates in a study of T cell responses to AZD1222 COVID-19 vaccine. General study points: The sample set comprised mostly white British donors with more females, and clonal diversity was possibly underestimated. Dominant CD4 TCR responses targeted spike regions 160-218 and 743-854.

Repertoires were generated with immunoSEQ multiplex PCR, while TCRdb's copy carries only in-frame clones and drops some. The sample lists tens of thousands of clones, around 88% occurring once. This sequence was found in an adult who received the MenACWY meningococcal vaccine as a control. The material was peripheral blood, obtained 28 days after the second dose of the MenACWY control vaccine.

CDR3: CASSPGTGGRYNEQFF. The CDR3 DNA reads TGTGCCAGCAGCCCTGGGACAGGGGGAAGGTACAATGAGCAGTTCTTC. V and J are TRBV7-7 and TRBJ2-1, with TRBD1 matching over 11 bases. Germline CDR1 SSHAT, CDR2 FNYEAQ (reference sequence). The CDR3 spans 16 residues. V lost 5 bases, J lost 4 bases, and 7 bases stayed unmatched.